These 14 T cell receptor beta chains were sequenced from one sample in a study of technical replicates of blood from several donors (TCRdb year 2017). To prepare the library, the immunoSEQ multiplex PCR assay was applied. This is the immuneACCESS table as TCRdb keeps it, with only in-frame sequences that have V and J called. A part of the clones is gone; compared with another copy, unresolved V genes explain less than half, and the rest is unexplained. The sample contains approximately 51,000 clones, roughly 95% of them found a single time. The ten most abundant clones make up roughly 4.5% of the sample. Sequenced material: PBMCs. The receptors here all came from a human donor in good health. Some clones in this sample may be carry-over from other donors' samples.

The chain couples TRBV10-2 to TRBJ2-5, with 8 bases matching TRBD1. Per germline, CDR1 WSHSY and CDR2 SAAADI. V gave up 5 bases and J gave up 3 bases; unmatched junction bases: 2. There are 13 residues in the CDR3. The CDR3 DNA reads TGCGCCAGCAGTTGGACAGGGAAAGAGACCCAGTACTTC. It translates to CASSWTGKETQYF.

The chain joins TRBV29-1 to TRBJ1-2, with 8 bases aligning to TRBD1. The CDR3 covers 13 residues. J lost 8 bases, V lost 7 bases, and 12 bases had no gene match. Per germline, CDR1 SQVTM and CDR2 ANQGSEA. DNA of the CDR3: TGCAGCGCCCGAGACGAGGCAGGGGGCGGCTACACCTTC. Protein: CSARDEAGGGYTF.

This chain connects TRBV30 to TRBJ1-2; possibly TRBD1 for D (5 bases). CDR1 is GTSNPN, CDR2 SVGIG, per germline (reference sequence). Trimming left V 2 bases short and J 4 bases short, with 14 bases between. The CDR3 consists of 14 residues. The DNA of the CDR3 is TGTGCCTGGAGTCCCGGGGGGACCATCTATGGCTACACCTTC. Its protein product is CAWSPGGTIYGYTF.

V usage is TRBV7-6 and J usage is TRBJ2-3, with D maybe TRBD2 (6 bases). This CDR3 region has 16 residues. V was shortened by 4 bases and J by 0 bases, with 14 bases between the two germline ends. Looked up from germline, CDR1 is SGHVS and CDR2 is FNYEAQ. CDR3 DNA: TGTGCCAGCAGCTCAGGAGCGGGTAGAAGCACAGATACGCAGTATTTT. The encoded protein is CASSSGAGRSTDTQYF.

In this sample, this clone turned up once. This chain connects TRBV7-2 to TRBJ2-7, with D possibly matching TRBD2 (5 bases). Trimming pared 5 bases from V and 6 bases from J, leaving 11 bases between. The CDR3 spans 12 residues. The V gene's germline CDR1 is SGHTA and CDR2 FQGNSA. The CDR3 DNA follows: TGTGCCAGCAGCGTGCCCGGGGTCGAGCAGTACTTC. Encoded protein: CASSVPGVEQYF.

This rearrangement joins TRBV19 to TRBJ1-1; D is perhaps TRBD1 (5 bases). CDR1 and CDR2 (germline): LNHDA, SQIVND (reference sequence). V lost 3 bases and J 1 base, leaving 15 bases between the germline ends. This CDR3 is 16 amino acids long. The DNA of the CDR3 is TGTGCCAGTAGTATTCATGGACACTCTGGGAACACTGAAGCTTTCTTT. Its protein is CASSIHGHSGNTEAFF.

The V call is TRBV19, the J call TRBJ2-3, with unresolved D. The CDR3 loop spans 12 amino acids. Trimming cost V 8 bases and J 3 bases, with 9 bases left between them. Germline values: CDR1 LNHDA, CDR2 SQIVND (reference sequence). CDR3: CASSRGTDTQYF. The DNA of the CDR3 is TGTGCCAGTTCCCGAGGAACAGATACGCAGTATTTT.

This chain joins TRBV2 and TRBJ1-2; TRBD1 aligns across 9 bases. CDR1 and CDR2 from the germline V gene are SNHLY and FYNNEI. Losses at the gene ends were 6 bases for V and 4 bases for J; bases not matched to a gene: 6. The CDR3 has 14 amino acids. The CDR3 spells CASSGQGSFYGYTF. The CDR3 nucleotides are TGTGCCAGCAGCGGACAGGGGAGTTTCTATGGCTACACCTTC. Drawing the rest from reference TRBV2 and TRBJ1-2, the complete variable domain is EPEVTQTPSHQVTQMGQEVILRCVPISNHLYFYWYRQILGQKVEFLVSFYNNEISEKSEIFDDQFSVERPDGSNFTLKIRSTKLEDSAMYFCASSGQGSFYGYTFGSGTRLTVV.

V and J are TRBV15 and TRBJ2-1; D is undetermined. Trimming shortened V by 5 bases and J by 6 bases, and 5 bases separated the two germline ends. CDR1 is LNHNV, CDR2 YYDKDF, per germline (reference sequence). This CDR3 region has 11 residues. In DNA form, the CDR3 reads TGTGCCACCAGCTTCAGCAATGAGCAGTTCTTC. Translated, it gives CATSFSNEQFF.

This chain joins TRBV6-6 and TRBJ1-5, with D possibly matching TRBD1 (6 bases). V shed 2 bases and J shed 5 bases, with 10 bases lying between them. Germline V gives CDR1 MNHNY, CDR2 SVGAGI (reference sequence). The CDR3 spans 14 residues. CDR3 in DNA: TGTGCCAGCAGTTACCCGGACAGCTATCAGCCCCAGCATTTT. Protein product: CASSYPDSYQPQHF.

V usage is TRBV10-2 and J usage is TRBJ2-3; 10 positions agree with TRBD2. CDR1 and CDR2 (germline): WSHSY, SAAADI. The CDR3 consists of 15 residues. Trimming took 4 bases from V and 1 from J; bases not matched to a gene: 2. DNA of the CDR3: TGCGCCAGCAGTGGAGCGGGAGGGGGCACAGATACGCAGTATTTT. The encoded protein is CASSGAGGGTDTQYF.

This chain's CDR3 is CASSLTGNEQFF. The CDR3 region has the DNA TGTGCCAGCAGCCTCACGGGAAATGAGCAGTTCTTC. V usage is TRBV4-2 and J usage is TRBJ2-1; D is perhaps TRBD2 (5 bases). The V and J ends lost 4 bases and 7 bases respectively, with 8 bases between them. This CDR3 has 12 amino acids. Germline V gene data show CDR1 as LGHNA and CDR2 as YNFKEQ.

The chain couples TRBV6-5 to TRBJ2-7, with a weak D call TRBD1 (5 bases). CDR3 length: 15 residues. Germline CDR1 and CDR2: MNHEY and SVGAGI. With 6 bases removed from V and 3 bases from J, the gap between germline ends came to 18 bases. CDR3 sequence: CASRPTAIFFYEQYF. The CDR3 DNA reads as TGTGCCAGCAGGCCGACAGCGATATTCTTCTACGAGCAGTACTTC.

The CDR3 reads CASSDTGLNEQFF. The CDR3 bases are TGTGCCAGCAGTGATACAGGGCTTAATGAGCAGTTCTTC. The J gene is TRBJ2-1, the V gene TRBV2; possible D gene TRBD1, 6 bases. Germline values: CDR1 SNHLY, CDR2 FYNNEI. The CDR3 has 13 amino acids. Trimming shortened V by 3 bases and J by 7 bases, and 10 bases separated the two germline ends.